These T cell receptor beta chains were read from a single sample in a study of T-cell memory formation after mild COVID-19. TCRdb reprocessed the 5' RACE reads via MiXCR and lists one record per CDR3 protein. Of 280,000 or so distinct CDR3 sequences listed, roughly 8.2% are singletons. The sample taken for sequencing was PBMCs or a T cell subset sorted from them (not recorded which). The receptors stem from a man younger than 35 who had mild COVID-19 (a few samples of this study predate the infection). Cell type and time point are not known. Each CDR3 is given with its conserved first and last residue. D genes are given only for firm matches. A clone size is listed for some rows: how often the clone was seen (once, few, many), or a class if it is expanded.

>TRBV5-1|15|NA|many|TRBJ2-7
CASSLRQGRYYEQYF
TGCGCCAGCAGCTTGAGGCAGGGCCGATATTACGAGCAGTACTTC
>TRBV7-2|13|NA|NA|TRBJ2-7
CASSLNAVYEQYF
TGTGCCAGCAGCTTAAACGCGGTTTACGAGCAGTACTTC
>TRBV12-3/TRBV12-4|13|TRBD1|few|TRBJ1-1
CASINRDRGPAFF
TGTGCCAGCATTAACCGGGACAGGGGACCCGCTTTCTTT
>TRBV18|14|NA|NA|TRBJ1-5
CASSPETVVKPQHF
TGTGCCAGCTCACCCGAGACAGTTGTGAAGCCCCAGCATTTT
>TRBV7-2|12|NA|many|TRBJ2-5
CASSLDVMGQYF
TGTGCCAGCAGCTTAGATGTCATGGGCCAGTACTTC
>TRBV6-2/TRBV6-3|17|TRBD1|few|TRBJ1-2
CASSYPDYRDSFYGYTF
TGTGCCAGCAGTTACCCAGATTACAGGGACAGCTTCTATGGCTACACCTTC
>TRBV5-1|13|NA|NA|TRBJ2-7
CASSPAGTHEQYF
TGCGCCAGCAGCCCCGCCGGGACCCACGAGCAGTACTTC
>TRBV6-2/TRBV6-3|14|NA|few|TRBJ1-1
CASSFRATGTEAFF
TGTGCCAGCAGTTTTAGGGCGACGGGAACTGAAGCTTTCTTT
>TRBV3-1|11|TRBD1|NA|TRBJ2-7
CASSGQVRQYF
TGTGCCAGCAGCGGACAGGTCCGGCAGTACTTC
>TRBV29-1|13|NA|few|TRBJ2-1
CSVKTDLYNEQFF
TGCAGCGTAAAGACGGATCTTTACAATGAGCAGTTCTTC
>TRBV2|13|TRBD2|NA|TRBJ2-5
CASSETSAKTQYF
TGTGCCAGCAGTGAAACTAGCGCAAAGACCCAGTACTTC
>TRBV5-1|15|TRBD1|few|TRBJ1-1
CASSEKGGAGAEAFF
TGCGCCAGCAGCGAGAAAGGGGGCGCCGGCGCTGAAGCTTTCTTT
>TRBV5-6|14|TRBD1|many|TRBJ2-4
CASSLGETGGIQYF
TGTGCCAGCAGCTTGGGGGAGACAGGGGGCATTCAGTACTTC
>TRBV19|13|TRBD1|NA|TRBJ1-1
CASHRGFYTEAFF
TGTGCCAGCCACAGGGGTTTTTACACTGAAGCTTTCTTT
>TRBV5-1|12|NA|many|TRBJ2-1
CASSLRDSLQFF
TGCGCCAGCAGCTTGCGAGACAGTCTGCAGTTCTTC
>TRBV5-8|14|NA|few|TRBJ2-7
CASRVVGFSYEQYF
TGTGCCAGCAGGGTAGTGGGCTTCTCCTACGAGCAGTACTTC
>TRBV2|16|TRBD2|NA|TRBJ2-1
CASSNRRGAGINEQFF
TGTGCCAGCAGCAACAGGCGGGGGGCCGGAATCAATGAGCAGTTCTTC
>TRBV7-3|12|NA|NA|TRBJ2-1
CASSPNLGEQFF
TGTGCCAGCAGCCCCAATCTTGGCGAGCAGTTCTTC
>TRBV27|15|NA|NA|TRBJ1-1
CASRWGGETDTEAFF
TGTGCCAGCAGGTGGGGCGGGGAAACGGACACTGAAGCTTTCTTT
>TRBV7-9|15|NA|few|TRBJ1-5
CASSPGTDDGQPQHF
TGTGCCAGCAGCCCCGGCACGGACGATGGGCAGCCCCAGCATTTT
>TRBV11-3|13|NA|few|TRBJ2-1
CASSGGLGNEQFF
TGTGCCAGCAGCGGGGGGTTAGGCAATGAGCAGTTCTTC
>TRBV7-8|14|NA|many|TRBJ2-3
CASSLRAGSDTQYF
TGTGCCAGCAGCCTTCGTGCCGGGTCAGATACGCAGTATTTT
>TRBV5-1|15|TRBD1|few|TRBJ2-2
CASSLRTGNTGELFF
TGCGCCAGCAGCTTAAGGACAGGGAACACCGGGGAGCTGTTTTTT
>TRBV4-1|17|NA|few|TRBJ2-3
CASSQDPPGDASDTQYF
TGCGCCAGCAGCCAAGACCCCCCGGGGGACGCCTCCGATACGCAGTATTTT
>TRBV7-3|15|NA|few|TRBJ2-3
CASSPVGGPGDTQYF
TGTGCCAGCAGCCCTGTAGGGGGACCTGGAGATACGCAGTATTTT
>TRBV12-3/TRBV12-4|15|TRBD2|once|TRBJ2-1
CASSFFGDYYNEQFF
TGTGCCAGCAGTTTTTTTGGGGACTACTACAATGAGCAGTTCTTC
>TRBV7-9|12|TRBD1|NA|TRBJ1-2
CASTVTGYGYTF
TGTGCCAGCACCGTGACAGGGTACGGCTACACCTTC